The entry below gives a single T cell receptor beta chain sequence along with its context. Its target is unknown. The germline V gene encodes CDR1 SGHAT and CDR2 FQNNGV. The CDR3 contains 14 residues. V gave up 1 base and J gave up 3 bases, with 10 bases separating them. The record originates from a study of T-cell reconstitution after alpha-beta-depleted transplantation in children. A TCRbeta library incorporating unique molecular identifiers was prepared. TCRdb fed the PCR reads into MiXCR, producing one record per CDR3 protein. Here the sample spans about 90,000 distinct CDR3 sequences, around 15% being singletons. Findings and limits, study-wide: In patients about two months after transplant, alpha-beta T cells reportedly arose from several hundred expanded graft clones. Most T-cell counts and diversity one year after the transplant came from T cells that were newly produced. In some patients, recipient T cells and intrathymic progenitors surviving conditioning explained high day-60 diversity.

The sequence was collected from a male patient aged 2-10 years who had a stem cell transplant for acute lymphoblastic leukemia, so the T cells may come from the graft donor. V gene TRBV11-2 combines with J gene TRBJ2-7, with D tentatively TRBD1 (6 bases). The sample was PBMCs, mostly from graft donor cells, taken 180 days after TCRalphabeta/CD19-depleted stem cell transplant. The CDR3 here is CASSLVHRDYEQYF. The CDR3, as DNA: TGTGCCAGCAGCTTAGTGCACAGGGACTACGAGCAGTACTTC.